Shown below are 7 T cell receptor beta chains from a single sample sequenced in a study of blood T cell repertoires in COVID-19. Method: immunoSEQ multiplex PCR; TCRdb's copy keeps in-frame clones and lacks some. The table lists 250,000 to 300,000 clones, approximately 90% of them singletons. Input material: PBMCs or T cells enriched from blood (not recorded which). The receptors stem from a woman younger than 45 who had recovered from COVID-19.

The J gene is TRBJ1-5, the V gene TRBV6-2 or TRBV6-3; D is possibly TRBD1 (5 bases). V was trimmed by 2 bases and J by 1 base, leaving 15 bases between them. Germline assignment: CDR1 MNHEY and CDR2 SVGEGT. This CDR3 spans 17 amino acids. The CDR3: CASSYGQGVGSNQPQHF. For the CDR3, the DNA is TGTGCCAGCAGTTACGGGCAGGGCGTCGGAAGCAATCAGCCCCAGCATTTT.

This chain links TRBV7-2 with TRBJ1-1, with D uncertain. CDR3 length: 13 residues. V lost 1 base to trimming and J lost 4 bases, with 7 bases between them. Germline V gene sequence: CDR1 SGHTA, CDR2 FQGNSA. The CDR3 nucleotides read TGTGCCAGCAGCTTAGGTTTAGCCACTGAAGCTTTCTTT. Translation gives CASSLGLATEAFF.

The gene calls are TRBV19 and TRBJ2-1; 15 nucleotides match TRBD2. Germline-derived CDR1 and CDR2 are LNHDA and SQIVND (reference sequence). The CDR3 spans 15 residues. V lost 8 bases, J lost 10 bases, and 9 bases stayed unmatched. The CDR3 DNA reads TGTGCCAGTGAAAGGACTAGCGGGAGGGTATACGAGCAGTTCTTC. Protein sequence: CASERTSGRVYEQFF.

The rearrangement uses TRBV27 and TRBJ2-3; tentative D call: TRBD2 (5 bases). This CDR3 is built from 13 residues. V shed 6 bases and J shed 3 bases, with 10 bases lying between them. Germline lookup yields CDR1 MNHEY and CDR2 SMNVEV (reference sequence). The CDR3 here is CASRDYATDTQYF. CDR3 sequence (DNA): TGTGCCAGCAGAGACTATGCAACAGATACGCAGTATTTT.

This chain links TRBV6-1 with TRBJ2-2; 7 bases align to TRBD2. The CDR3 runs to 18 residues. Germline assignment: CDR1 MNHNS and CDR2 SASEGT. J lost 0 bases, V lost 1 base, and 8 bases had no gene match. The CDR3 sequence: CASSEGFRGVTNTGELFF. CDR3 sequence (DNA): TGTGCCAGCAGTGAAGGGTTTCGGGGGGTAACGAACACCGGGGAGCTGTTTTTT.

This clone came up once. The V gene is TRBV18, the J gene TRBJ2-7; TRBD1 is a possible D gene (5 bases). With 1 base removed from V and 5 bases from J, the gap between germline ends came to 9 bases. This CDR3 is 13 amino acids long. Germline V CDR1 and CDR2: KGHSH, LQKENI. The CDR3 DNA reads as TGTGCCAGCTCACCACAACAGGTCCACGAGCAGTACTTC. Translated, it gives CASSPQQVHEQYF.

This clone was seen just once. Other DNA sequences within the sample encode an identical CDR3. The V and J genes are TRBV18 and TRBJ2-7; a weak D match, TRBD2 (6 bases). The CDR3 has 13 amino acids. Trimming stripped 3 bases from V and 0 bases from J, with 6 bases between. The germline V gene has CDR1 KGHSH and CDR2 LQKENI. The CDR3: CASSPGGSYEQYF. The CDR3 DNA reads as TGTGCCAGCTCACCCGGGGGCTCCTACGAGCAGTACTTC.